This T cell receptor beta chain derives from a study of technical replicates of blood from a few donors. This clone was recorded a few times. Measured with immunoSEQ multiplex PCR; TCRdb has only the in-frame clones, and not every one. Among about 66,000 clones, over 75% were seen once, and the ten largest hold approximately 4.4%. This clonotype was sampled from a human donor in good health. Some clones in this sample may be carry-over from other donors' samples. What was sequenced was PBMCs.

For the CDR3, the DNA is TGTGCCAGCAGCTTAACGGGACAGGGCGAAGCTTTCTTT. Amino acids: CASSLTGQGEAFF. The chain recombines TRBV7-3 with TRBJ1-1; the match to TRBD1 covers 9 bases. Germline lookup yields CDR1 SGHTA and CDR2 FQGTGA. With V trimmed by 0 bases and J by 8 bases, 1 base remained unmatched. CDR3 length: 13 residues.